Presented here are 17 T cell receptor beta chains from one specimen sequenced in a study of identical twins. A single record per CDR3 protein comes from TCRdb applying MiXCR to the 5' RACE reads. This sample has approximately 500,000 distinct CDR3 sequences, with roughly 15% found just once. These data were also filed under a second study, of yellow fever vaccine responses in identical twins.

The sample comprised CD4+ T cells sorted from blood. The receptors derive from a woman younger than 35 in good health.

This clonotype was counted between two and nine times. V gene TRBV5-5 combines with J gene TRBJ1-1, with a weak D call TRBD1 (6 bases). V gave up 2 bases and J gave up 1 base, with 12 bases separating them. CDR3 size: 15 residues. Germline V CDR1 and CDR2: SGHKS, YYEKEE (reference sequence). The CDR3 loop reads CASSFRATGNTEAFF. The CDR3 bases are TGTGCCAGCAGCTTCAGGGCGACAGGGAACACTGAAGCTTTCTTT.

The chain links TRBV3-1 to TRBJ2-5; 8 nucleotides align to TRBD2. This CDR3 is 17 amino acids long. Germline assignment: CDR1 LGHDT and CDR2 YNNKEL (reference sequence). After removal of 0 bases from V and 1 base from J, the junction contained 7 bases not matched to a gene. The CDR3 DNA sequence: TGTGCCAGCAGCCAAGATCGGCTAGCGGGTCTCCAAGAGACCCAGTACTTC. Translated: CASSQDRLAGLQETQYF.

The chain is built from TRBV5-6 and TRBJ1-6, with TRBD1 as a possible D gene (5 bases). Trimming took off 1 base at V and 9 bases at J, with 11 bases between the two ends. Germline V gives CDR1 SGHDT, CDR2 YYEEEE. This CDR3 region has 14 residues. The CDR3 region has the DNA TGTGCCAGCAGCTTGCCCTTTGGGGGTTCACCCCTCCACTTT. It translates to CASSLPFGGSPLHF.

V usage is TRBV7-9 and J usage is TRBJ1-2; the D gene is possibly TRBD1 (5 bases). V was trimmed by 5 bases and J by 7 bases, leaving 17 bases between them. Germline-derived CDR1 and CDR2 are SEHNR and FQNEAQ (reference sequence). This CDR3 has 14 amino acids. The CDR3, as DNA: TGTGCCAGCAGCACACTGGGGCAGGGAGGTGGCTACACCTTC. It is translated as CASSTLGQGGGYTF.

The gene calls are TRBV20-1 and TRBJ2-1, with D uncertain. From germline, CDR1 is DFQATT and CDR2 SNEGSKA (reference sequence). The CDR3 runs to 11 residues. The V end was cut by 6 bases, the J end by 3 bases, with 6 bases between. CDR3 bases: TGCAGTGCCCAAATCTACAATGAGCAGTTCTTC. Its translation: CSAQIYNEQFF.

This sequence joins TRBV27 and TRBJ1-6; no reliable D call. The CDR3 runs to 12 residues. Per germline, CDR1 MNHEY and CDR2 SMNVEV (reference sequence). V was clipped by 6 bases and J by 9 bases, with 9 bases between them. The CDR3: CASSIYGSPLHF. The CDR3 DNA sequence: TGTGCCAGCAGCATTTATGGTTCACCCCTCCACTTT.

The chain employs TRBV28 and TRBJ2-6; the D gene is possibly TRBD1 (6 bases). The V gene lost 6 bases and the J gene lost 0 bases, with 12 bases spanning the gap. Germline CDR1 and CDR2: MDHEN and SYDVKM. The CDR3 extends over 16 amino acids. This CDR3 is CASSQGGPSGANVLTF. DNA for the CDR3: TGTGCCAGCAGCCAAGGGGGTCCCTCTGGGGCCAACGTCCTGACTTTC.

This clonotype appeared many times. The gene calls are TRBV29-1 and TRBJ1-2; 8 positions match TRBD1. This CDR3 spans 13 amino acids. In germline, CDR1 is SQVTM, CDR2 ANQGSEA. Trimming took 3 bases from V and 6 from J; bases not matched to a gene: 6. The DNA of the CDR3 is TGCAGCGTTGACCCAGGGGGCAACGATGGCTACACCTTC. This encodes CSVDPGGNDGYTF.

The CDR3: CASIPGDRGRETQYF. In DNA, the CDR3 is TGTGCCAGCATCCCGGGGGACAGGGGTCGAGAGACCCAGTACTTC. The V and J genes are TRBV28 and TRBJ2-5, with TRBD1 identical over 10 bases. The CDR3 is 15 residues long. V lost 7 bases to trimming and J lost 4 bases; unmatched junction nucleotides: 9. CDR1 and CDR2 from the germline V gene are MDHEN and SYDVKM.

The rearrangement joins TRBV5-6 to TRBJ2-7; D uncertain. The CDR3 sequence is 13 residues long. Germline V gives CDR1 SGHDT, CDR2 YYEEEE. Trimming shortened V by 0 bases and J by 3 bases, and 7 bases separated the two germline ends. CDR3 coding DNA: TGTGCCAGCAGCTTGGGGCAGCACTACGAGCAGTACGTC. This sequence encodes CASSLGQHYEQYV.

The CDR3 protein is CASSYRTGNTEAFF. The DNA of the CDR3 is TGTGCCAGCAGCTATCGGACAGGGAACACTGAAGCTTTCTTT. The chain combines TRBV7-9 with TRBJ1-1; 7 bases align to TRBD1. Trimming removed 4 bases from V and 1 base from J; junction bases left unmatched: 3. CDR3 length: 14 residues. CDR1 and CDR2 (germline): SEHNR, FQNEAQ (reference sequence).

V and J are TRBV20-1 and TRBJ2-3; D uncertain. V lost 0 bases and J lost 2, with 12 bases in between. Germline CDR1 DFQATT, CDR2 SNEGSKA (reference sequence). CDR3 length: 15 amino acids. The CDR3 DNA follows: TGCAGTGCTAGAGATCTGCGGAAGCACACAGATACGCAGTATTTT. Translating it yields CSARDLRKHTDTQYF.

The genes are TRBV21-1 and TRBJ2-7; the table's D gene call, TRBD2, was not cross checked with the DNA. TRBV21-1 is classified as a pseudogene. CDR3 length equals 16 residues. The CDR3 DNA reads TGTGCCAGCAGCAAAAAGTTCCGGGACAAGACCTACGAGCAGTACTTC. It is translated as CASSKKFRDKTYEQYF.

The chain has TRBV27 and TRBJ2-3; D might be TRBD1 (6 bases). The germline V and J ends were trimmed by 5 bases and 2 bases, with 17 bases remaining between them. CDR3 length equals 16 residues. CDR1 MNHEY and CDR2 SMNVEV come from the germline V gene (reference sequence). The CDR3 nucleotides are TGTGCCAGCAGTCCATTCAGGGGTTTGGACACAGATACGCAGTATTTT. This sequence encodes CASSPFRGLDTDTQYF.

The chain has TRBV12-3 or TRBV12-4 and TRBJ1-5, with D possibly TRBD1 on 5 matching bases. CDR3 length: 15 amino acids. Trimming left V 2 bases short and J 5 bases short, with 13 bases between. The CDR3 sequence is CASSLTRVRDQPQHF. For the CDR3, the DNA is TGTGCCAGCAGTTTAACCAGGGTAAGGGATCAGCCCCAGCATTTT.

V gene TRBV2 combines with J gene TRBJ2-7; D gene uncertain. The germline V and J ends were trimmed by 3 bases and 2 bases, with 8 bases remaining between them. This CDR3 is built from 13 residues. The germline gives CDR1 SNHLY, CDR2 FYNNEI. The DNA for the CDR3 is TGTGCCAGCAGTGACTACCGTGCCTACGAGCAGTACTTC. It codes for CASSDYRAYEQYF.

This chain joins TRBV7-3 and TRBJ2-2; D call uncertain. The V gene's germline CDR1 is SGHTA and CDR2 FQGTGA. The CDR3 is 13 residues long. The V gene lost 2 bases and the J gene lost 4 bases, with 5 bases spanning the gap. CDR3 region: CASSLYGTGELFF. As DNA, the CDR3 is TGTGCCAGCAGCTTATACGGCACCGGGGAGCTGTTTTTT.